This T cell receptor beta chain was captured by sequencing in a study of T cell repertoires in cytomegalovirus infection. TCRdb re-called the reads through MiXCR, storing one row per CDR3 protein. The top ten clones hold approximately 13% of a sample with 380,000 or so distinct CDR3 sequences, about 35% of them seen once. Details on this clonotype: Its target is unknown.

The sequencing here drew on cultured PBMCs, taken from culture after CMV antigen stimulation. The TCR sequence derives from a human donor in good health (CMV status not recorded). Some clones in this sample may be carry-over from other donors' samples.

CDR3 in amino acids: CSVEGLAGGYEQYF. For the CDR3, the DNA is TGCAGCGTTGAAGGTTTGGCAGGGGGCTACGAGCAGTACTTC. The rearrangement links TRBV29-1 to TRBJ2-7, with 7 positions matching TRBD1. Germline CDR1 SQVTM, CDR2 ANQGSEA. Losses at the gene ends were 1 base for V and 3 bases for J; bases not matched to a gene: 6. This CDR3 is 14 amino acids long.